This T cell receptor (beta chain) was recovered during a study of CD8 T cells in Susac syndrome. TEMRA cells were FACS-enriched, and CD8+ and CD4+ T cells were isolated negatively. This clonotype appeared once. CDR3 size: 15 residues. Germline CDR1 and CDR2: SGHKS and YYEKEE (reference sequence). Trimming cost V 0 bases and J 4 bases, with 14 bases left between them. An input of 0.5 to 1 ug of RNA was subjected to reverse transcription using random hexamers. The CDR3 of TCR beta was amplified by immunoSEQ multiplex PCR across 54 Vbeta and 13 Jbeta. One entry per CDR3 protein results from TCRdb running MiXCR on the immunoSEQ multiplex PCR reads. Among approximately 280,000 distinct CDR3 sequences listed, roughly 84% were seen once.

The clonotype comes from a human donor with multiple sclerosis. This chain uses TRBV5-5 with TRBJ2-7; no clear D. The specimen sequenced was CD8+ T cells from PBMCs. CDR3 sequence (DNA): TGTGCCAGCAGCTTGGGGCGGTCCCGATCTTACGAGCAGTACTTC. It translates to CASSLGRSRSYEQYF.